This T cell receptor (beta chain) was captured by sequencing in a study of identifying expanded T cells in peripheral blood. Study conclusions and caveats: Clone count variance between roughly 2-week samples rose with total template count.

Germline V gene sequence: CDR1 SGHDT, CDR2 YYEEEE. V shed 3 bases and J shed 7 bases, with 8 bases lying between them. This CDR3 has 12 amino acids. Comment on this clone: Its target is unknown.

Libraries were prepared by immunoSEQ multiplex PCR; TCRdb keeps only in-frame clonotypes and omits some of them. The repertoire includes 90,000 to 120,000 clones, around nine tenths of them detected once, and about 15% sits in the top ten. Collection occurred without any documented infections or immune events in donors. This clonotype was sampled from a person aged 18 to 75 in good health. The source material was blood. The chain uses TRBV5-6 and TRBJ2-4; D unresolved. The CDR3 here is CASSSMGNIQYF. CDR3 sequence (DNA): TGTGCCAGCAGCTCGATGGGGAACATTCAGTACTTC.